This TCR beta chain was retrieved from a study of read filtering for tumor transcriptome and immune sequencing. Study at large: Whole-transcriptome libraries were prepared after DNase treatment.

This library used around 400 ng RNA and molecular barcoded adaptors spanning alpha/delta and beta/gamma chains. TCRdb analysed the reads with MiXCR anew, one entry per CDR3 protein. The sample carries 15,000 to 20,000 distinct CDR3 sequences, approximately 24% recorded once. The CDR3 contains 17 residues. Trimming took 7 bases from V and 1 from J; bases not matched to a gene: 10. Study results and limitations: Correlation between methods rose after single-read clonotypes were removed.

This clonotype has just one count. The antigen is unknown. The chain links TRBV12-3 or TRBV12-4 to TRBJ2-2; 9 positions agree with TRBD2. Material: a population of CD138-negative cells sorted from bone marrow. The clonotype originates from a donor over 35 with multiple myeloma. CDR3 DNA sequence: TGTGCCAGCAATGAGCGGGGGGTTTCGTGGAACACCGGGGAGCTGTTTTTT. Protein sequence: CASNERGVSWNTGELFF.